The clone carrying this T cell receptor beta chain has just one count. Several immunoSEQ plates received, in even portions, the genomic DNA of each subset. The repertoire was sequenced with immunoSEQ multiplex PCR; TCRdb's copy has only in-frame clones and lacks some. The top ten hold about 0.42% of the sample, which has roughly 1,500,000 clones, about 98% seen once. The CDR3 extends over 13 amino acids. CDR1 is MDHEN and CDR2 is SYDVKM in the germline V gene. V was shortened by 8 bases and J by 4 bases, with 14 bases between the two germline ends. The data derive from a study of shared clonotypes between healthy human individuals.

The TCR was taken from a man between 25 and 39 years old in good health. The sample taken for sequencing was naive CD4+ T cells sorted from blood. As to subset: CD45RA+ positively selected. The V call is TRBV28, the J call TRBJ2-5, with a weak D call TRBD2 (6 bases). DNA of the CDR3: TGTGCCAGCGCAGCTGGAGGGCGAGAGACCCAGTACTTC. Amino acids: CASAAGGRETQYF. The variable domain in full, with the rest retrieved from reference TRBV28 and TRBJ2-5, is DVKVTQSSRYLVKRTGEKVFLECVQDMDHENMFWYRQDPGLGLRLIYFSYDVKMKEKGDIPEGYSVSREKKERFSLILESASTNQTSMYLCASAAGGRETQYFGPGTRLLVL.